The clone carrying this TCR beta chain is a singleton in its sample. The PCR was carried out with 60 Vbeta primers and 13 Jbeta primers. Sequenced by immunoSEQ multiplex PCR; TCRdb stores in-frame clones only, minus some. The data hold 170,000 or so clones, with around four fifths observed a single time. V lost 1 base, J lost 2 bases, and 10 bases lay in between. CDR1 SGDLS and CDR2 YYNGEE come from the germline V gene. This CDR3 has 15 residues. This sample is drawn from a study of cytomegalovirus exposure and HLA in healthy donors. This sequence originates from a woman in her twenties or thirties in good health and CMV-seronegative. The rearrangement joins TRBV9 to TRBJ2-1, with D maybe TRBD2 (5 bases). The sequenced sample consisted of PBMCs. The CDR3 DNA is TGTGCCAGCAGCGTATCCGGGGAGCCCTACAATGAGCAGTTCTTC. This translates into CASSVSGEPYNEQFF.